This T cell receptor (beta chain) was captured by sequencing in a study of control samples from healthy donors and cancer patients. The repertoire was sequenced with immunoSEQ multiplex PCR; TCRdb's copy has only in-frame clones and lacks some. The sample holds 120,000 or so clones, about 93% seen once. Turning to this clone: Other DNA sequences of this sample code for an identical CDR3.

What was sequenced was blood. The TCR originated in a man aged 18 to 35 in good health.

The DNA for the CDR3 is TGTGCCAGCAGTACGGGGACCGGGGAGCTGTTTTTT. It yields the protein CASSTGTGELFF. The chain has TRBV28 and TRBJ2-2; possible D gene TRBD2, 5 bases. Trimming pared 5 bases from V and 5 bases from J, leaving 6 bases between. CDR1 and CDR2 from the germline V gene are MDHEN and SYDVKM. This CDR3 is built from 12 residues.